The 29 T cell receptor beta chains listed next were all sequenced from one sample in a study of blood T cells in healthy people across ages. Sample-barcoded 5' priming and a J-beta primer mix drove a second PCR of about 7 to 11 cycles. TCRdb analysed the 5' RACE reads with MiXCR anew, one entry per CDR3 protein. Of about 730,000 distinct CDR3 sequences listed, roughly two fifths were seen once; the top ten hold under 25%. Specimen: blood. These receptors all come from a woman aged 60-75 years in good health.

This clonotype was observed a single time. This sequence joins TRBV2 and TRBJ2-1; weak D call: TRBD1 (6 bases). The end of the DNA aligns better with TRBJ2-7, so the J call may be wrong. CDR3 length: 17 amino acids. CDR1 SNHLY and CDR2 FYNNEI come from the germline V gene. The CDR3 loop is CASRRQAPLSSYNEQYF. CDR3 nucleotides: TGTGCCAGCCGTAGACAGGCCCCGTTGAGCTCCTACAATGAGCAGTACTTC.

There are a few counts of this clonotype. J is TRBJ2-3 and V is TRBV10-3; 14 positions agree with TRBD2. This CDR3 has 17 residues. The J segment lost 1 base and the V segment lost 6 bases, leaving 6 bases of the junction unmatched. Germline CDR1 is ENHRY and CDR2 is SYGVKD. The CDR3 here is CAISGTSGSLGTDTQYF. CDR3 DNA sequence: TGTGCCATCAGCGGGACTAGCGGGAGCTTGGGCACAGATACGCAGTATTTT.

The CDR3: CASSGTGSGEQYF. The CDR3 DNA follows: TGTGCCAGCAGTGGGACAGGGTCCGGCGAGCAGTACTTC. The V call is TRBV2, the J call TRBJ2-5, with TRBD1 identical over 8 bases. The last part of the DNA fits TRBJ2-7 better; the J call may be wrong. CDR3 size: 13 residues. Germline V CDR1 and CDR2: SNHLY, FYNNEI.

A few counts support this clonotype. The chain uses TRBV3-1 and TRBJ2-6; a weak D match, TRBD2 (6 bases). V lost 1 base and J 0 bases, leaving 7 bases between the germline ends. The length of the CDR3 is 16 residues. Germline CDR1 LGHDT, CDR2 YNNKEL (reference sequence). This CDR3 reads CASSQGGGSGANVLTF. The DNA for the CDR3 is TGTGCCAGCAGCCAAGGGGGAGGCTCTGGGGCCAACGTCCTGACTTTC. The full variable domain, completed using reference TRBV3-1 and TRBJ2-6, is DTAVSQTPKYLVTQMGNDKSIKCEQNLGHDTMYWYKQDSKKFLKIMFSYNNKELIINETVPNRFSPKSPDKAHLNLHINSLELGDSAVYFCASSQGGGSGANVLTFGAGSRLTVL.

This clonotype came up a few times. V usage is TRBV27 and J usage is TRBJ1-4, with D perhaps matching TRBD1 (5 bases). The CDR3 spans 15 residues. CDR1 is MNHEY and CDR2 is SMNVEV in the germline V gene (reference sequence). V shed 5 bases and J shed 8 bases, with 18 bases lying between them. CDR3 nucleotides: TGTGCCAGCAGTCAACAGGCCCCTGCGGGAGAAAAACTGTTTTTT. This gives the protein CASSQQAPAGEKLFF.

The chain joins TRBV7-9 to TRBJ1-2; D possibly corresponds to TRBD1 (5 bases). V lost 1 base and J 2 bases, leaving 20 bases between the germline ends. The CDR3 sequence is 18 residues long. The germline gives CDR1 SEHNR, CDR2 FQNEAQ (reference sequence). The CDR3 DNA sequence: TGTGCCAGCAGCTTAGGTCGCGTGGGACCGAGGAGGAACTATGGCTACACCTTC. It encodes CASSLGRVGPRRNYGYTF.

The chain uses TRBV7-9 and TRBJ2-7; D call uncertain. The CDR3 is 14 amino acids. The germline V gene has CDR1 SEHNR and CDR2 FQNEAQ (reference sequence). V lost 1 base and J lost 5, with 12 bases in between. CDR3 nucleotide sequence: TGTGCCAGCAGCTTAGAGGTGGGGATACACGAGCAGTACTTC. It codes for CASSLEVGIHEQYF.

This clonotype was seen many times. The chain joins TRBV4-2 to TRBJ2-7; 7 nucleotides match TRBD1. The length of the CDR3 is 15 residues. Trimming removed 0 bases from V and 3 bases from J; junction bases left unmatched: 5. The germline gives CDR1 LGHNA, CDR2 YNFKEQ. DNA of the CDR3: TGTGCCAGCAGCCAAGATTTAGCAGGGGGCTACGAGCAGTACTTC. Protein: CASSQDLAGGYEQYF.

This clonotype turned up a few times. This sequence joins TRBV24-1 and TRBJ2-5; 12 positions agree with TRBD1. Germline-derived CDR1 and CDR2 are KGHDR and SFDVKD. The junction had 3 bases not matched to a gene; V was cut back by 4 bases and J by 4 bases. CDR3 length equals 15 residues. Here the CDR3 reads CATSDPGQGAETQYF. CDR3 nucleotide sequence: TGTGCCACCAGTGACCCGGGACAGGGGGCAGAGACCCAGTACTTC.

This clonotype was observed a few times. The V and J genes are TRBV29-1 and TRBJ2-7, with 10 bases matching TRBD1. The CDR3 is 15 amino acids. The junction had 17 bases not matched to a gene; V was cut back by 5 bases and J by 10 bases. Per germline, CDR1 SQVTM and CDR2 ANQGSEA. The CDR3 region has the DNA TGCAGCGTTCGCGGCTCGACAGGGGGCTCGGGAGAACAGTACTTC. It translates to CSVRGSTGGSGEQYF.

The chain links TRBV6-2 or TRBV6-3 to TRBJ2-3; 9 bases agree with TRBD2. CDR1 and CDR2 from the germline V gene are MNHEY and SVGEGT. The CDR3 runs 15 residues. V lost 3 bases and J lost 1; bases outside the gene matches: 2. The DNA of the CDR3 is TGTGCCAGCAGTTATGAGCGGGAGGGCACAGATACGCAGTATTTT. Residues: CASSYEREGTDTQYF.

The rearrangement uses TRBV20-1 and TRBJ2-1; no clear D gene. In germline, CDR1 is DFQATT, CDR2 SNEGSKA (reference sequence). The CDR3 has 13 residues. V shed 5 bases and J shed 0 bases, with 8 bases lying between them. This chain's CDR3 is CSALIPSYNEQFF. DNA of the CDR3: TGCAGTGCTCTTATTCCCTCCTACAATGAGCAGTTCTTC.

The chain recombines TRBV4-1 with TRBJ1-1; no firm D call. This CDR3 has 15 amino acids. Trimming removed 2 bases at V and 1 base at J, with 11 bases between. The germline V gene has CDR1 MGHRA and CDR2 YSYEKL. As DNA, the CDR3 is TGCGCCAGCAGCCAACTGATTACAGCGAACACTGAAGCTTTCTTT. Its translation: CASSQLITANTEAFF.

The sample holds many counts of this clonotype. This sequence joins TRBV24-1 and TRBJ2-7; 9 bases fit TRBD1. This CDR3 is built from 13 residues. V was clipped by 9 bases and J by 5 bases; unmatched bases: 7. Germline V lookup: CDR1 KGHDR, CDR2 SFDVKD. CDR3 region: CATAQGQGNEQYF. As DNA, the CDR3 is TGTGCCACCGCCCAGGGACAGGGAAACGAGCAGTACTTC.

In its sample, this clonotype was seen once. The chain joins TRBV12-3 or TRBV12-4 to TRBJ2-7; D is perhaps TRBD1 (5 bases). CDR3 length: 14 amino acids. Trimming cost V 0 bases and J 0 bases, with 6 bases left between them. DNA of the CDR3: TGTGCCAGCAGTTTAGCGGACAACTCCTACGAGCAGTACTTC. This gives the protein CASSLADNSYEQYF.

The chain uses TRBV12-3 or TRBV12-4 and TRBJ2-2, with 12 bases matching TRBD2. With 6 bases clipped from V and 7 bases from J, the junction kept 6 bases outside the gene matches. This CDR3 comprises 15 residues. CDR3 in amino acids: CASRPLAGGVGELFF. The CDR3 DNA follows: TGTGCCAGCAGGCCTCTAGCGGGAGGGGTCGGGGAGCTGTTTTTT.

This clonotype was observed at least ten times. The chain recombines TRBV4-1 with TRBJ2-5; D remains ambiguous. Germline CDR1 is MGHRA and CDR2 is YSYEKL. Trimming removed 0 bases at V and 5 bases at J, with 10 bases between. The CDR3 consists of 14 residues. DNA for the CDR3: TGCGCCAGCAGCCAAGATCGCAGCGTCGAGACCCAGTACTTC. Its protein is CASSQDRSVETQYF.

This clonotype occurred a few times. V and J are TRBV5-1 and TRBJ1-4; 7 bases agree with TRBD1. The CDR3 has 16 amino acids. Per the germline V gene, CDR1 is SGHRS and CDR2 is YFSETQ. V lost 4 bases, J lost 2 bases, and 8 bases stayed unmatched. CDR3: CASSPGQEVTNEKLFF. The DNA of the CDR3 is TGCGCCAGCAGCCCTGGACAGGAGGTCACTAATGAAAAACTGTTTTTT.

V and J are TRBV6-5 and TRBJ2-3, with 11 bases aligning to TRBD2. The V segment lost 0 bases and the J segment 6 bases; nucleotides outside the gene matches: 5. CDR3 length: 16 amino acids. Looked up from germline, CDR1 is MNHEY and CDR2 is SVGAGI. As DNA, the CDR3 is TGTGCCAGCAGTTACTCGCTAGCGGGAGGTAGGGATACGCAGTATTTT. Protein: CASSYSLAGGRDTQYF.

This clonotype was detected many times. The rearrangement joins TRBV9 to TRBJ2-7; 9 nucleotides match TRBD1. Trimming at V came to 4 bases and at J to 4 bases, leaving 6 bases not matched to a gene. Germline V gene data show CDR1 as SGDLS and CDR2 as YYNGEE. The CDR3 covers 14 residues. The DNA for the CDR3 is TGTGCCAGCAGCTCGACAGGGGGGTTGTACGAGCAGTACTTC. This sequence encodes CASSSTGGLYEQYF.

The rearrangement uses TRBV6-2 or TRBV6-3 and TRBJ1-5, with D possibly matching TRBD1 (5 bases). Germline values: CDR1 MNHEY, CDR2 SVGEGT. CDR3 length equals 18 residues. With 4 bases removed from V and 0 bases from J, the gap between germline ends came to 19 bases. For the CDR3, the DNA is TGTGCCAGCAGTTGGACGGCCACAGGACTCCATAGCAATCAGCCCCAGCATTTT. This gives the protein CASSWTATGLHSNQPQHF.

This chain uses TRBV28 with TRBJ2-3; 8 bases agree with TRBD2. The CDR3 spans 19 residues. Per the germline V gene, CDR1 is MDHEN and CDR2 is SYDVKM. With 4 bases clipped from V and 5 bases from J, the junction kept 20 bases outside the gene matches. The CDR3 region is CASSSVTSGPRGPQDTQYF. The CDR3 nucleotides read TGTGCCAGCAGTTCTGTCACTAGCGGACCCAGAGGCCCACAAGATACGCAGTATTTT.

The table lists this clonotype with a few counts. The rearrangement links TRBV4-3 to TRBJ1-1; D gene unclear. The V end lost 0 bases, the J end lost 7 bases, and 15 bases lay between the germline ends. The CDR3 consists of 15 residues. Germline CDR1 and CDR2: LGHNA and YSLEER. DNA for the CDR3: TGCGCCAGCAGCCAAGAAATGGCACCGGCGCGTGAAGCTTTCTTT. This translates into CASSQEMAPAREAFF.

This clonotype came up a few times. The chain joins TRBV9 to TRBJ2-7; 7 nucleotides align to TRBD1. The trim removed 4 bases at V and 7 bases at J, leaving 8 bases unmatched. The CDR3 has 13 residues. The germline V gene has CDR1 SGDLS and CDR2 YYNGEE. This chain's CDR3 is CASSTGVTREQYF. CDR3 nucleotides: TGTGCCAGCAGCACAGGGGTTACACGGGAGCAGTACTTC.

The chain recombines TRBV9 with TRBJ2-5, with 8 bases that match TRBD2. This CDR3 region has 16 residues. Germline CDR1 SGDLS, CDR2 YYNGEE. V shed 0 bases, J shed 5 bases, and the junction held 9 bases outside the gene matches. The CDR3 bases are TGTGCCAGCAGCGTAGCTGGGGCGGGGGGTCTGGAGACCCAGTACTTC. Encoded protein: CASSVAGAGGLETQYF.

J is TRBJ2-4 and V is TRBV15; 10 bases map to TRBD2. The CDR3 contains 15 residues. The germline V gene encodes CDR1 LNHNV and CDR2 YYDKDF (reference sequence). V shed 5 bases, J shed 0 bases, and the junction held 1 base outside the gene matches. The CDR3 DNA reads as TGTGCCACCAGCTCTAGCGGGAGAGCCAAAAACATTCAGTACTTC. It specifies CATSSSGRAKNIQYF.

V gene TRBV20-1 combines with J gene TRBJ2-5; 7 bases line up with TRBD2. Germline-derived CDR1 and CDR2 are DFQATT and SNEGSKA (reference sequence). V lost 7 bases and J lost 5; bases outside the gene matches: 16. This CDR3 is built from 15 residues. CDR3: CSDNLVVSGGETQYF. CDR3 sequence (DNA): TGCAGTGACAACTTAGTAGTCTCCGGGGGGGAGACCCAGTACTTC.

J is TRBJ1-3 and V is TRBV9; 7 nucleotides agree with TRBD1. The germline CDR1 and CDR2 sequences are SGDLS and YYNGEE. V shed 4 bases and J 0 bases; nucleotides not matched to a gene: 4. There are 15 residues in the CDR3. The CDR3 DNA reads TGTGCCAGCAGCCCGGGACAGAACTCTGGAAACACCATATATTTT. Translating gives CASSPGQNSGNTIYF.

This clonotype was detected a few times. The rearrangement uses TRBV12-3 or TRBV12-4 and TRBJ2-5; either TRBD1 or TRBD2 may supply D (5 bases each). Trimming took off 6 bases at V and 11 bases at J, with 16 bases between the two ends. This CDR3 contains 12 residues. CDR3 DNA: TGTGCCAGCAGCTTCACAGGTGGCGGGCAGTACTTC. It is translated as CASSFTGGGQYF.